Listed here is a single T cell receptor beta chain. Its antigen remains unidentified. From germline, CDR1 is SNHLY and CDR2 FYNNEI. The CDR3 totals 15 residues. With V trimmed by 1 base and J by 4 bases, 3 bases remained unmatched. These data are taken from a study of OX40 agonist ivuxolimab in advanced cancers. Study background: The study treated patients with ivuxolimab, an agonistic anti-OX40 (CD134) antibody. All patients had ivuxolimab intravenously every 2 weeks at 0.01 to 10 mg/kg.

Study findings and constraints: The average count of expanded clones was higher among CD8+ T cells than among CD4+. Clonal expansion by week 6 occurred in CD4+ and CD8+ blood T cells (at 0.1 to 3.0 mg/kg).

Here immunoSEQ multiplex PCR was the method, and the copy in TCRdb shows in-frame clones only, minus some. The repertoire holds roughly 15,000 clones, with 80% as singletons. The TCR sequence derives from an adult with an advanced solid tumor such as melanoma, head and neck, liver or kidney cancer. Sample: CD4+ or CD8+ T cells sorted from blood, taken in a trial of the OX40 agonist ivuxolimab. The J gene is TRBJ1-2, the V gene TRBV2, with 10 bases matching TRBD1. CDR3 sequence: CASSEGTGGFYGYTF. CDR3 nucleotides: TGTGCCAGCAGTGAAGGGACAGGGGGTTTCTATGGCTACACCTTC.